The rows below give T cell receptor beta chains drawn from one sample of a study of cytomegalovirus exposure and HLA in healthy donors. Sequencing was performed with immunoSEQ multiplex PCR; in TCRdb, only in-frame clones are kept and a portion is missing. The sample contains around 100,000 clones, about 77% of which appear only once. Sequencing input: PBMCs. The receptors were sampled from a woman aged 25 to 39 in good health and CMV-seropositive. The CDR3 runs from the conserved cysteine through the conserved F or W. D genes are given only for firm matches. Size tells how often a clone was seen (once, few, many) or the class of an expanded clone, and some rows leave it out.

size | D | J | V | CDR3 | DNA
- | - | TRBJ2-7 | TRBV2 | CASKSSSYEQYF | TGTGCCAGCAAGAGTAGCTCCTACGAGCAGTACTTC
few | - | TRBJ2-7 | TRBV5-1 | CASSLEQRLYEQYF | TGCGCCAGCAGCTTGGAGCAGCGGCTCTACGAGCAGTACTTC
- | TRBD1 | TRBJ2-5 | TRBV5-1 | CASSLQGIRETQYF | TGCGCCAGCAGCCTACAGGGGATAAGGGAGACCCAGTACTTC
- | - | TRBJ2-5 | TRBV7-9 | CASSLDLRATQETQYF | TGTGCCAGCAGCTTAGATCTCAGGGCGACCCAAGAGACCCAGTACTTC
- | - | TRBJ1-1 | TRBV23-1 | CASSRIHQGGTEAFF | TGCGCCAGCAGTCGAATACACCAGGGTGGCACTGAAGCTTTCTTT
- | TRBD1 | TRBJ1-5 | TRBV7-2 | CASSQMTGNNQPQHF | TGTGCCAGCAGTCAAATGACAGGGAACAATCAGCCCCAGCATTTT
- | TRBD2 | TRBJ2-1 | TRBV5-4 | CASSYTSGPYNEQFF | TGTGCCAGCAGCTATACTAGCGGTCCCTACAATGAGCAGTTCTTC
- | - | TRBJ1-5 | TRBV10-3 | CAISAGQTNQPQHF | TGTGCCATCAGTGCAGGACAGACTAATCAGCCCCAGCATTTT
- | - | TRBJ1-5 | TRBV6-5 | CASSDLEDQPQHF | TGTGCCAGCAGTGACCTAGAAGATCAGCCCCAGCATTTT
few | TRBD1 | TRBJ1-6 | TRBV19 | CASTLDRANSPLHF | TGTGCCAGTACCTTAGACAGGGCGAATTCACCCCTCCACTTT
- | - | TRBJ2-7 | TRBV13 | CASSLKGGHEQYF | TGTGCCAGCAGCTTAAAAGGTGGGCACGAGCAGTACTTC
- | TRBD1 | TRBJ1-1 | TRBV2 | CASRALGTGGGTPRLNTEAFF | TGTGCCAGCAGAGCCCTCGGGACAGGGGGCGGGACTCCTAGACTGAACACTGAAGCTTTCTTT
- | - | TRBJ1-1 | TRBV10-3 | CAISDRRDTEAFF | TGTGCCATCAGTGACCGCAGGGACACTGAAGCTTTCTTT
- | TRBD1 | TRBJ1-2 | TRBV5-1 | CASSSGQGNGYTF | TGCGCCAGCAGCTCGGGACAGGGGAATGGCTACACCTTC
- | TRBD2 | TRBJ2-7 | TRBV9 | CASSVASGASGYEQYF | TGTGCCAGCAGCGTAGCTTCGGGAGCTAGCGGATACGAGCAGTACTTC
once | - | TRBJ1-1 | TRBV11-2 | CASSLGGATEAFF | TGTGCCAGCAGCTTAGGGGGCGCGACTGAAGCTTTCTTT
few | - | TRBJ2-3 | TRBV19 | CASSTLSTDTQYF | TGTGCCAGTAGTACTTTAAGCACAGATACGCAGTATTTT
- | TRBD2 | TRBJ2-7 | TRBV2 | CASRYERDSYEQYF | TGTGCCAGCCGTTACGAGCGGGACTCCTACGAGCAGTACTTC
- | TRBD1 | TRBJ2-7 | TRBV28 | CASSIGTAYEQYF | TGTGCCAGCAGTATCGGGACAGCCTACGAGCAGTACTTC
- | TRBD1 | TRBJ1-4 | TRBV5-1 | CASSSAGGVEKLFF | TGCGCCAGCAGCTCGGCAGGGGGTGTGGAAAAACTGTTTTTT
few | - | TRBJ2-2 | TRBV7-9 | CASSSTGTPTGELFF | TGTGCCAGCAGCTCTACAGGGACACCCACCGGGGAGCTGTTTTTT
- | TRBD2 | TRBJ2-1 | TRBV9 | CASSVVGREGIRNEQFF | TGTGCCAGCAGCGTAGTCGGGCGGGAGGGCATAAGGAATGAGCAGTTCTTC
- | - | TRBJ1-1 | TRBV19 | CASMRNTEAFF | TGTGCCAGTATGAGGAACACTGAAGCTTTCTTT
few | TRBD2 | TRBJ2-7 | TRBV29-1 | CSAGGYSSYEQYF | TGCAGCGCCGGGGGGTATAGCTCCTACGAGCAGTACTTC
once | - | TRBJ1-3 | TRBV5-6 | CASSLTGPGNTIYF | TGTGCCAGCAGCCTGACAGGCCCTGGAAACACCATATATTTT
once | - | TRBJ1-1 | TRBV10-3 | CAISESRVSTEAFF | TGTGCCATCAGTGAGTCCAGGGTTTCCACTGAAGCTTTCTTT
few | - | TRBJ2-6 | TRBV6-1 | CASADSGANVLTF | TGTGCCAGCGCGGACTCTGGGGCCAACGTCCTGACTTTC
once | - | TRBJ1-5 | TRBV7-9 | CAVQQGINQPQHF | TGTGCCGTCCAACAGGGAATTAATCAGCCCCAGCATTTT
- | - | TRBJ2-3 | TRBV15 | CATSRDLSGVSTDTQYF | TGTGCCACCAGCAGAGATTTAAGCGGAGTTAGCACAGATACGCAGTATTTT
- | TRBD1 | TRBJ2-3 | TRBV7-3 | CASSPRTGRDTQYF | TGTGCCAGCAGCCCCCGGACAGGGAGGGATACGCAGTATTTT
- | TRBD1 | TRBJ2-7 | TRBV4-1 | CASSQEGTGTGSDEQYF | TGCGCCAGCAGCCAAGAAGGGACCGGGACAGGGAGCGACGAGCAGTACTTC
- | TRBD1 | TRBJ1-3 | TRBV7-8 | CASSLAGQGARNTIYF | TGTGCCAGCAGCTTAGCCGGACAGGGGGCTAGAAACACCATATATTTT
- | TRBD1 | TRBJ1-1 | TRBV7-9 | CASSLGQGYGEAFF | TGTGCCAGCAGCTTAGGACAGGGATATGGTGAAGCTTTCTTT
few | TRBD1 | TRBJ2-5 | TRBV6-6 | CASSYQGAQETQYF | TGTGCCAGCAGTTATCAGGGGGCCCAAGAGACCCAGTACTTC
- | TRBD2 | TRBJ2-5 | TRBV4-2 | CASSQGGTQETQYF | TGTGCCAGCAGCCAGGGGGGGACTCAAGAGACCCAGTACTTC
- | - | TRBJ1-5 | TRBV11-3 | CASSLDIRQRSNQPQHF | TGTGCCAGCAGCTTAGATATTCGGCAGCGTAGCAATCAGCCCCAGCATTTT
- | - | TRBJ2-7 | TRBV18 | CASSPIADSYEQYF | TGTGCCAGCTCACCAATAGCGGACTCCTACGAGCAGTACTTC
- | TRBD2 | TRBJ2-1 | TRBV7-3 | CASTTGAGGLNEQFF | TGTGCCAGCACCACAGGGGCGGGGGGGCTCAATGAGCAGTTCTTC
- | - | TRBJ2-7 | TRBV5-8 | CASSSTWKRSWDEQYF | TGTGCCAGCAGCTCAACTTGGAAGCGGTCATGGGACGAGCAGTACTTC
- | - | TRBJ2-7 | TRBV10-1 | CPGGPPRDEQYF | TGCCCCGGCGGGCCCCCGCGGGACGAGCAGTACTTC
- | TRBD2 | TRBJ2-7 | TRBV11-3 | CASSLTSGDYEQYF | TGTGCCAGCAGCTTAACTAGCGGAGACTACGAGCAGTACTTC
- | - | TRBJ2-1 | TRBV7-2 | CASSPSFAGSSYNEQFF | TGTGCCAGCAGCCCCTCTTTTGCGGGCAGCTCCTACAATGAGCAGTTCTTC
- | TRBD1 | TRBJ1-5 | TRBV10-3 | CAIRGTGTGSQPQHF | TGTGCCATCAGGGGAACCGGGACAGGGAGCCAGCCCCAGCATTTT
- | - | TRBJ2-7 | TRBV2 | CASKSSSYEQYF | TGTGCCAGCAAGAGTAGCTCCTACGAGCAGTACTTC
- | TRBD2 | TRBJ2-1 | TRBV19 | CASSAPGGAGAFNEQFF | TGTGCCAGTAGTGCGCCCGGAGGAGCGGGGGCTTTCAATGAGCAGTTCTTC
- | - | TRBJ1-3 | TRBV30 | CASNDSGNTIYF | TGTGCCTCTAACGACTCTGGAAACACCATATATTTT